This TCR beta chain originates from a study of shared clonotypes between healthy human individuals. The assay was carried out at the deep level. The table came from immunoSEQ multiplex PCR; TCRdb's copy has only in-frame clones and leaves some out. Among some 2 million clones listed, about 95% were seen once. From germline, CDR1 is LNHDA and CDR2 SQIVND (reference sequence). The CDR3 extends over 15 amino acids. V trimming: 5 bases; J trimming: 4 bases; junction bases outside the gene matches: 0. The donors, healthy adults who were HIV-negative, had experienced no recent acute infections or vaccinations. Comments on this clone: The antigen remains undetermined.

Study outcomes and limitations: Naive subsets generally exceeded memory subsets in estimated richness.

What was sequenced was naive CD4+ T cells sorted from blood. Described subset: CD45RA+ positively selected. This clonotype was obtained from a man younger than 30 in good health. The genes are TRBV19 and TRBJ2-1, with 15 bases lining up with TRBD2. The CDR3 coding sequence is TGTGCCAGTAGTGGACTAGCGGGAGGGTACAATGAGCAGTTCTTC. It is translated as CASSGLAGGYNEQFF.